The T cell receptor beta chain described here comes from a study of response to subunit inactivated influenza vaccine. Notes on the study in general: Each seasonal influenza vaccination recruits few new T cells, the authors suggested.

A single record per CDR3 protein comes from TCRdb applying MiXCR to the RT-PCR reads. Of hundreds of thousands of distinct CDR3 sequences listed, around 10% are singletons. Comments on this clonotype: Its antigen is unidentified.

The germline gives CDR1 SGDLS, CDR2 YYNGEE. Trimming cost V 0 bases and J 2 bases, with 15 bases left between them. This CDR3 has 16 residues. These sequences were also reported in another study, on T cells expressing NK-cell markers. That report notes: As the method of synthesis, 5'RACE template switching with UMIs yielded TCR beta cDNA. Roughly 1.0-8% of CD8+ T cells in more than 5 donors belonged to dominant NKG2C+ clonotypes. Whether expanded NKG2C+ T cell clones recognized HCMV stayed uncertain.

This specimen consisted of PBMCs from blood, obtained on the day of vaccination. The sequence was obtained from a man aged 50 or older who received an inactivated influenza vaccine. V gene TRBV9 combines with J gene TRBJ2-7; unclear D gene. CDR3 coding DNA: TGTGCCAGCAGCGTAGGCGCAGGAGTAAACACCTACGAGCAGTACTTC. Its protein product is CASSVGAGVNTYEQYF. The variable domain in full, with the rest retrieved from reference TRBV9 and TRBJ2-7, is DSGVTQTPKHLITATGQRVTLRCSPRSGDLSVYWYQQSLDQGLQFLIQYYNGEERAKGNILERFSAQQFPDLHSELNLSSLELGDSALYFCASSVGAGVNTYEQYFGPGTRLTVT.